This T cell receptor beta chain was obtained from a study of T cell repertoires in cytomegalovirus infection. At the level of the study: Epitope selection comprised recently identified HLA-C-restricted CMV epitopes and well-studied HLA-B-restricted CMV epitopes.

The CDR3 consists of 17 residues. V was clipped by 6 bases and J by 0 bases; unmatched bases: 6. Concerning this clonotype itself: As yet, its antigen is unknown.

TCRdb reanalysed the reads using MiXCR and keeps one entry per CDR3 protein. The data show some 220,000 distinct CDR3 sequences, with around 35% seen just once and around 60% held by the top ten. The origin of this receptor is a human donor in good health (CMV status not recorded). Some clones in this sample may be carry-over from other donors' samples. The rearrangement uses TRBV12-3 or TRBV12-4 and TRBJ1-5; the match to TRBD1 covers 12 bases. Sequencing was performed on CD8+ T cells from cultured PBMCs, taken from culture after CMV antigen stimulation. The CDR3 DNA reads TGTGCCAGCAGCCCCGGGACAGGGGGCCCTAGCAATCAGCCCCAGCATTTT. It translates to CASSPGTGGPSNQPQHF.